This TCR beta chain was sequenced during a study of chemoradiotherapy in HPV16-positive cancers. General study results and limits: Candidate HPV-specific clones and E7-related TCR motifs grew in tumor during treatment.

Concerning this clone itself: Its matching antigen is unknown.

The CDR3 covers 15 residues. V was clipped by 1 base and J by 5 bases; unmatched bases: 6. The germline CDR1 and CDR2 sequences are SGDLS and YYNGEE. Method: immunoSEQ multiplex PCR; TCRdb's copy keeps in-frame clones and lacks some. This table has roughly 19,000 clones, 80% to 90% appearing once. The rearrangement links TRBV9 to TRBJ2-5; TRBD2 aligns across 9 bases. The specimen was blood, collected from a patient who underwent chemoradiotherapy. The TCR comes from a human donor with HPV-associated anogenital cancer. This chain's CDR3 is CASSVSGTSRETQYF. The CDR3 DNA follows: TGTGCCAGCAGCGTATCCGGGACTAGCAGGGAGACCCAGTACTTC.